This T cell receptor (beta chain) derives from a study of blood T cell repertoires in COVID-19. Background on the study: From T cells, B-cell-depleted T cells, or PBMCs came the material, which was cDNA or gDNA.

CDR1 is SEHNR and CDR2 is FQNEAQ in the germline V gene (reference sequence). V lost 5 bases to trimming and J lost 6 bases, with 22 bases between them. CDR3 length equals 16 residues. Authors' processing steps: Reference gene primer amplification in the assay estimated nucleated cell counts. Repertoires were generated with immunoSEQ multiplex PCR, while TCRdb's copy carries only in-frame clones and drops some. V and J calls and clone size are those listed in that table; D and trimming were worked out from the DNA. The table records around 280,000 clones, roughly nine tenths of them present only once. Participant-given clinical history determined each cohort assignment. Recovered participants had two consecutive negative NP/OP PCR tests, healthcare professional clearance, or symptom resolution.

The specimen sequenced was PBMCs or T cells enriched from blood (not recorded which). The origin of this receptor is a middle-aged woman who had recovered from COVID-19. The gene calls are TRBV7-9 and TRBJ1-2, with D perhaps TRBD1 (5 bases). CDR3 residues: CASSPSGFQGGDGYTF. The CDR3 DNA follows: TGTGCCAGCAGCCCCTCAGGCTTTCAGGGTGGGGATGGCTACACCTTC.